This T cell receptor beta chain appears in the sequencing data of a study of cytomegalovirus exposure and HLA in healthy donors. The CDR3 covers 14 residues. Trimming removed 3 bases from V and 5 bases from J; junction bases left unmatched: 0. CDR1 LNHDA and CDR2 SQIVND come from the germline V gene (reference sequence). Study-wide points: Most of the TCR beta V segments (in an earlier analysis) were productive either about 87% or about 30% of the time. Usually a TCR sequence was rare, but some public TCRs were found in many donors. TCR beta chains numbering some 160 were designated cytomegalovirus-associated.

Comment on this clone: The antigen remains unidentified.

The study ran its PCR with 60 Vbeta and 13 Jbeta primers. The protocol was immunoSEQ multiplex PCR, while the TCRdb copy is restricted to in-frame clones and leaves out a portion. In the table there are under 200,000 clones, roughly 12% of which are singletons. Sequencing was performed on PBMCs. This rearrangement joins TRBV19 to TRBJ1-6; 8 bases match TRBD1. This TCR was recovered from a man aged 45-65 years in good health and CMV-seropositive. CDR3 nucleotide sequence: TGTGCCAGTAGTATCAGGGGGCATAATTCACCCCTCCACTTT. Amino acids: CASSIRGHNSPLHF.